These 26 T cell receptor beta chains share one sample of origin, sequenced in a study of T cell responses to AZD1222 COVID-19 vaccine. TCRdb's table, derived via immunoSEQ multiplex PCR, lists solely in-frame clones and lacks some. The repertoire has tens of thousands of clones, around 83% of them found once; the top ten carry roughly a fifth. The sequences come from peripheral blood, collected on day 0 of MenACWY control vaccination. The receptors originated from an adult in good health.

The chain has TRBV28 and TRBJ2-5, with 8 bases aligning to TRBD2. The V segment lost 6 bases and the J segment 2 bases; nucleotides outside the gene matches: 2. Germline values: CDR1 MDHEN, CDR2 SYDVKM. The CDR3 is made up of 13 amino acids. The CDR3 region has the DNA TGTGCCAGCAGGTCGGGGGGGCAAGAGACCCAGTACTTC. Amino acid sequence: CASRSGGQETQYF.

This chain connects TRBV28 to TRBJ2-1, with D possibly being TRBD1 (6 bases). V lost 7 bases to trimming and J lost 9 bases, with 19 bases between them. Germline V lookup: CDR1 MDHEN, CDR2 SYDVKM. This CDR3 comprises 14 residues. This CDR3 reads CASKLGAGVGEQFF. The CDR3, as DNA: TGTGCCAGCAAGCTGGGGGCCGGGGTTGGTGAGCAGTTCTTC.

The V gene is TRBV14, the J gene TRBJ1-1; D is ambiguous. The CDR3 covers 12 residues. V was trimmed by 3 bases and J by 5 bases, leaving 7 bases between them. Germline CDR1 reads SGHDN; CDR2 reads FVKESK. The CDR3 loop is CASSHPGTEAFF. In DNA form, the CDR3 reads TGTGCCAGCAGCCACCCTGGGACTGAAGCTTTCTTT.

The chain joins TRBV15 to TRBJ2-7, with D perhaps given as TRBD1 or TRBD2 (6 bases each). CDR3 size: 14 residues. Trimming pared 0 bases from V and 2 bases from J, leaving 8 bases between. Germline V gene lookup returns CDR1 LNHNV and CDR2 YYDKDF (reference sequence). The CDR3 sequence is CATSRDRGAYEQYF. The CDR3 nucleotides are TGTGCCACCAGCAGAGATAGGGGGGCCTACGAGCAGTACTTC.

The V and J genes are TRBV6-2 or TRBV6-3 and TRBJ2-7; 7 bases are a match to TRBD2. Germline assignment: CDR1 MNHEY and CDR2 SVGEGT. The CDR3 has 17 amino acids. The V segment lost 3 bases and the J segment 5 bases; nucleotides outside the gene matches: 16. The CDR3 DNA reads TGTGCCAGCAGTTATTCTAGCGGCCTTCACGGGCAGGACGAGCAGTACTTC. Translation gives CASSYSSGLHGQDEQYF.

The rearrangement links TRBV11-1 to TRBJ1-4, with TRBD1 matching 7 bases. The germline V gene has CDR1 SGHAT and CDR2 FQDESV (reference sequence). The CDR3 is made up of 15 amino acids. Trimming cost V 0 bases and J 8 bases; bases outside gene matches: 6. The CDR3: CASSLAQGGGEKLFF. The CDR3, as DNA: TGTGCCAGCAGCTTAGCGCAAGGGGGCGGCGAAAAACTGTTTTTT.

This chain connects TRBV7-2 to TRBJ1-4; 7 bases agree with TRBD1. The junction had 10 bases not matched to a gene; V was cut back by 8 bases and J by 4 bases. Looked up from germline, CDR1 is SGHTA and CDR2 is FQGNSA. CDR3 length: 15 residues. The CDR3 DNA is TGTGCCAGCGCAACAGTCCGGGACAGTAATGAAAAACTGTTTTTT. It yields the protein CASATVRDSNEKLFF.

The rearrangement links TRBV7-2 to TRBJ1-1, with D perhaps matching TRBD1 (5 bases). This CDR3 has 14 amino acids. V was clipped by 0 bases and J by 7 bases, with 12 bases between them. Germline CDR1 reads SGHTA; CDR2 reads FQGNSA. The CDR3 DNA sequence: TGTGCCAGCAGCTTAGCATGGGGCAGTTATGAAGCTTTCTTT. This translates into CASSLAWGSYEAFF.

The chain couples TRBV28 to TRBJ1-6; possible D gene TRBD1, 6 bases. This CDR3 spans 17 amino acids. The V gene lost 9 bases and the J gene lost 4 bases, with 22 bases spanning the gap. Germline lookup yields CDR1 MDHEN and CDR2 SYDVKM. The CDR3 reads CASIMAGEGAYNSPLHF. CDR3 DNA: TGTGCCAGTATCATGGCAGGGGAAGGGGCTTATAATTCACCCCTCCACTTT.

V and J are TRBV7-8 and TRBJ1-1, with 8 positions matching TRBD1. V shed 3 bases, J shed 5 bases, and the junction held 5 bases outside the gene matches. The CDR3 is 14 residues long. Germline assignment: CDR1 SGHVS and CDR2 FQNEAQ. For the CDR3, the DNA is TGTGCCAGCAGCTTGGGCAGGGACAGGACTGAAGCTTTCTTT. Translated: CASSLGRDRTEAFF.

The chain carries TRBV28 and TRBJ2-7; the D is unclear. The CDR3 has 12 amino acids. V dropped 6 bases and J dropped 5 bases, with 11 bases sitting between them. Germline loops: CDR1 MDHEN, CDR2 SYDVKM. CDR3 coding DNA: TGTGCCAGCAGGGGGTATTCCAACGAGCAGTACTTC. This codes for CASRGYSNEQYF.

The chain links TRBV5-1 to TRBJ2-3; D is undetermined. V gave up 4 bases and J gave up 0 bases, with 6 bases separating them. Germline V gives CDR1 SGHRS, CDR2 YFSETQ. This CDR3 has 13 residues. The CDR3 DNA is TGCGCCAGCAGCGAAGGGAGCACAGATACGCAGTATTTT. This sequence encodes CASSEGSTDTQYF.

V usage is TRBV19 and J usage is TRBJ2-5; tentative D call: TRBD2 (6 bases). Germline loops: CDR1 LNHDA, CDR2 SQIVND (reference sequence). The CDR3 is 13 amino acids. Trimming shortened V by 3 bases and J by 4 bases, and 9 bases separated the two germline ends. In DNA, the CDR3 is TGTGCCAGTAGTATGGGGGGAGGAGAGACCCAGTACTTC. Translating it yields CASSMGGGETQYF.

This sequence joins TRBV2 and TRBJ1-5; D gene ambiguous. The CDR3 runs 14 residues. Per the germline V gene, CDR1 is SNHLY and CDR2 is FYNNEI. V lost 3 bases and J 0 bases, leaving 6 bases between the germline ends. CDR3 in amino acids: CASSEGSSNQPQHF. The DNA of the CDR3 is TGTGCCAGCAGTGAGGGTTCTAGCAATCAGCCCCAGCATTTT.

A single count supports this clone. The chain is built from TRBV4-3 and TRBJ1-2; 7 nucleotides align to TRBD1. From germline, CDR1 is LGHNA and CDR2 YSLEER. V trimming: 0 bases; J trimming: 0 bases; junction bases outside the gene matches: 7. The CDR3 length is 17 residues. The CDR3 sequence is CASSQEATGPPNYGYTF. CDR3 DNA sequence: TGCGCCAGCAGCCAAGAGGCGACAGGGCCTCCTAACTATGGCTACACCTTC.

This chain connects TRBV27 to TRBJ2-7; no firm D call. The CDR3 has 13 amino acids. Germline V gene sequence: CDR1 MNHEY, CDR2 SMNVEV (reference sequence). Trimming took 6 bases from V and 1 from J, leaving 10 bases between them. The CDR3 protein is CASSRHGSYEQYF. As DNA, the CDR3 is TGTGCCAGCAGCCGCCACGGATCCTACGAGCAGTACTTC.

The chain links TRBV25-1 to TRBJ2-3, with D perhaps assigned TRBD1 or TRBD2 (5 bases each). This CDR3 comprises 13 residues. The V gene lost 4 bases and the J gene lost 2 bases, with 7 bases spanning the gap. CDR1 MGHDK and CDR2 SYGVNS come from the germline V gene. The CDR3 loop is CASSAGHTDTQYF. The CDR3 DNA is TGTGCCAGCAGTGCGGGGCACACAGATACGCAGTATTTT.

This clone came up once. The chain has TRBV14 and TRBJ2-1; TRBD1 matches at 10 bases. Germline values: CDR1 SGHDN, CDR2 FVKESK. V lost 4 bases, J lost 11 bases, and 5 bases stayed unmatched. This CDR3 is built from 13 residues. The CDR3 sequence is CASSLRDRGKQFF. The CDR3, as DNA: TGTGCCAGCAGCCTCCGGGACAGGGGAAAGCAGTTCTTC.

The V gene is TRBV6-5, the J gene TRBJ2-7, with TRBD1 matching 9 bases. The germline V gene has CDR1 MNHEY and CDR2 SVGAGI. This CDR3 has 14 amino acids. V trimming: 7 bases; J trimming: 3 bases; junction bases outside the gene matches: 7. The CDR3 loop reads CASNRGGQGYEQYF. Here the CDR3 DNA reads TGTGCCAGCAACCGAGGGGGACAGGGCTACGAGCAGTACTTC.

V and J are TRBV11-2 and TRBJ1-2; a possible D gene is TRBD1 (5 bases). The CDR3 runs to 13 residues. V dropped 3 bases and J dropped 3 bases, with 8 bases sitting between them. The germline CDR1 and CDR2 sequences are SGHAT and FQNNGV. For the CDR3, the DNA is TGTGCCAGCAGCTTGCAGGGTGACTATGGCTACACCTTC. Translation gives CASSLQGDYGYTF.

This sequence joins TRBV6-5 and TRBJ1-1; weak D call: TRBD1 (6 bases). V was pared by 6 bases and J by 7 bases, with 18 bases between. The CDR3 is 14 residues long. In germline, CDR1 is MNHEY, CDR2 SVGAGI. CDR3 residues: CASRPPGASFEAFF. DNA for the CDR3: TGTGCCAGCAGACCTCCGGGGGCCTCCTTTGAAGCTTTCTTT.

The chain couples TRBV28 to TRBJ2-1; 8 bases align to TRBD2. CDR1 and CDR2 (germline): MDHEN, SYDVKM. This CDR3 comprises 15 residues. Unmatched junction bases numbered 14, after V lost 8 bases and J lost 8 bases. The CDR3 region has the DNA TGTGCCAGCCCGCCGACGAGCGGGAGTTGGGATGAGCAGTTCTTC. As protein: CASPPTSGSWDEQFF.

The rearrangement links TRBV29-1 to TRBJ1-6; D is unclear. Germline assignment: CDR1 SQVTM and CDR2 ANQGSEA. The CDR3 has 13 amino acids. The V end lost 7 bases, the J end lost 7 bases, and 14 bases lay between the germline ends. CDR3 in amino acids: CSAQAKLNSPLHF. In DNA, the CDR3 is TGCAGCGCCCAGGCCAAATTGAATTCACCCCTCCACTTT.

The chain is built from TRBV18 and TRBJ1-2; 8 bases are a match to TRBD1. The trim removed 4 bases at V and 4 bases at J, leaving 5 bases unmatched. There are 14 residues in the CDR3. Germline lookup yields CDR1 KGHSH and CDR2 LQKENI. This CDR3 reads CASSQDRDGYGYTF. DNA of the CDR3: TGTGCCAGCTCACAGGACAGGGACGGCTATGGCTACACCTTC.

The chain employs TRBV28 and TRBJ1-4, with a possible D match to TRBD1 (6 bases). Looked up from germline, CDR1 is MDHEN and CDR2 is SYDVKM. The CDR3 consists of 15 residues. V was clipped by 2 bases and J by 5 bases, with 12 bases between them. The CDR3 coding sequence is TGTGCCAGCAGTTTAAGGGTTGGGACAAATGAAAAACTGTTTTTT. Translation: CASSLRVGTNEKLFF.

This chain connects TRBV2 to TRBJ1-5; no reliable D call. The CDR3 consists of 13 residues. The V end was cut by 6 bases, the J end by 1 base, with 7 bases between. CDR1 is SNHLY, CDR2 FYNNEI, per germline. The CDR3, as DNA: TGTGCCAGCAGCGAACAGAGCAATCAGCCCCAGCATTTT. This translates into CASSEQSNQPQHF.